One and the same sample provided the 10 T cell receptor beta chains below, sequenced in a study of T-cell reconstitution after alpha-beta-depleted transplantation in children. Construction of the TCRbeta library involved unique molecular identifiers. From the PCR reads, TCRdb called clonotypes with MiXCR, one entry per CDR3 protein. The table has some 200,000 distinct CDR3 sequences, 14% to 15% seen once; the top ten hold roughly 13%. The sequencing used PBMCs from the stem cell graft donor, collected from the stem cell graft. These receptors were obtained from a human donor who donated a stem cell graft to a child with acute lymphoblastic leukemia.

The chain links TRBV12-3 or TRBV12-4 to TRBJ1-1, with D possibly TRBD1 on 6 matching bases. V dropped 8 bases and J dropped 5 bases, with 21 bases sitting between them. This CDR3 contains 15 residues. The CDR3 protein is CASRKGWGAGTEAFF. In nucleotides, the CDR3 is TGTGCCAGCCGTAAAGGTTGGGGGGCGGGGACTGAAGCTTTCTTT.

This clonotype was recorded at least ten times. The CDR3 bases are TGCGCCAGCAGCTTGAATGGTCATAAAGAGACCCAGTACTTC. Translation: CASSLNGHKETQYF. The V gene is TRBV5-1, the J gene TRBJ2-5; D is undetermined. The CDR3 covers 14 residues. Germline loops: CDR1 SGHRS, CDR2 YFSETQ. V lost 1 base and J 3 bases, leaving 10 bases between the germline ends. Complete variable domain (other parts from reference TRBV5-1 and TRBJ2-5): KAGVTQTPRYLIKTRGQQVTLSCSPISGHRSVSWYQQTPGQGLQFLFEYFSETQRNKGNFPGRFSGRQFSNSRSEMNVSTLELGDSALYLCASSLNGHKETQYFGPGTRLLVL.

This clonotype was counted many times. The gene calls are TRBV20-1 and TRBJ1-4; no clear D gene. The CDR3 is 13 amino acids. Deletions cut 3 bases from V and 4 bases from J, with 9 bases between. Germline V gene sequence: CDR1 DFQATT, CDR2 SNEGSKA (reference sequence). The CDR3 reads CSARETYNEKLFF. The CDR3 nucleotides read TGCAGTGCTAGGGAAACTTATAATGAAAAACTGTTTTTT.

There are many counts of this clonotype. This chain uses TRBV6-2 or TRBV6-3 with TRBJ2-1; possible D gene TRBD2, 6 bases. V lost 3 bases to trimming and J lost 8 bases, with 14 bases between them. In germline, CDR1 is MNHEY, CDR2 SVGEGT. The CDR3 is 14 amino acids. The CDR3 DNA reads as TGTGCCAGCAGTTATACGCGGGATGGGGATGAGCAGTTCTTC. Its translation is CASSYTRDGDEQFF.

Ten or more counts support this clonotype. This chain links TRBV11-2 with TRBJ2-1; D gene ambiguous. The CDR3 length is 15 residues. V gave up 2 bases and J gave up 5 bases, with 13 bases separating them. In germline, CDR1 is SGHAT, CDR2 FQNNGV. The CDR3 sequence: CASSLLSAPDNEQFF. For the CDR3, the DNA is TGTGCCAGCAGCTTACTGAGCGCACCCGACAATGAGCAGTTCTTC.

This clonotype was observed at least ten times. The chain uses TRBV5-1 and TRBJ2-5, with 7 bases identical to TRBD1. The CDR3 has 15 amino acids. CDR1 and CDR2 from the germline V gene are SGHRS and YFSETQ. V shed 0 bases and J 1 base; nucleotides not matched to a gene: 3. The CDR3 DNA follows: TGCGCCAGCAGCTTGGCACAGGGGATCCAAGAGACCCAGTACTTC. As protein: CASSLAQGIQETQYF. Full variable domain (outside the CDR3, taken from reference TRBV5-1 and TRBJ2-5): KAGVTQTPRYLIKTRGQQVTLSCSPISGHRSVSWYQQTPGQGLQFLFEYFSETQRNKGNFPGRFSGRQFSNSRSEMNVSTLELGDSALYLCASSLAQGIQETQYFGPGTRLLVL.

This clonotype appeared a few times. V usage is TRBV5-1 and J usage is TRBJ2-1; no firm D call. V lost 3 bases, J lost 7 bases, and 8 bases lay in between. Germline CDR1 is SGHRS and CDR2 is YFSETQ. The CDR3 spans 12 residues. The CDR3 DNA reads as TGCGCCAGCAGCTCTCTTTGGAATGAGCAGTTCTTC. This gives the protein CASSSLWNEQFF.

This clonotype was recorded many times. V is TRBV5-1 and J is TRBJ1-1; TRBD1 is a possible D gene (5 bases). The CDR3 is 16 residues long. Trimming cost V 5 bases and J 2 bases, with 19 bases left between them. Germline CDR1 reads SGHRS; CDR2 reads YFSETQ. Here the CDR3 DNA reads TGCGCCAGCAGTACCAAAGGGGCAGGACACAACACTGAAGCTTTCTTT. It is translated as CASSTKGAGHNTEAFF.

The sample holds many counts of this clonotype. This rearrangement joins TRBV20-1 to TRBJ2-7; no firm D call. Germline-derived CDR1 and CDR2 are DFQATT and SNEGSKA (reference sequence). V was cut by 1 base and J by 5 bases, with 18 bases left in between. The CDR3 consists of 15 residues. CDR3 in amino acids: CSARVRVTERNEQYF. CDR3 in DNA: TGCAGTGCTAGAGTAAGAGTCACGGAACGTAACGAGCAGTACTTC.

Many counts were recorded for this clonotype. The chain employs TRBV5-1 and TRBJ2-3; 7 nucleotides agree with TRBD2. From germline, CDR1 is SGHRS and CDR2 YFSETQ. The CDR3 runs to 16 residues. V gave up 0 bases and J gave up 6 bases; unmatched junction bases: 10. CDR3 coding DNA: TGCGCCAGCAGCTTGGCCGGTCTAGCGGCGGGGGATACGCAGTATTTT. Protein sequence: CASSLAGLAAGDTQYF.